This T cell receptor (beta chain) was identified during a study of blood T cell repertoires in COVID-19. Study-wide background: Specimens from acute and convalescent COVID-19 originated in the United States, Italy and Spain.

The V gene's germline CDR1 is SGHRS and CDR2 YFSETQ. This CDR3 is 16 amino acids long. Trimming took 3 bases from V and 5 from J, leaving 20 bases between them. Methods used by the authors: For nucleated cells, counts were estimated from reference gene primer amplification. Repertoires were generated with immunoSEQ multiplex PCR, while TCRdb's copy carries only in-frame clones and drops some. The DNA gave D and trimming, while V, J and clone size come from that table. The sample contains fewer than 500,000 clones, over 75% of which appear only once. Membership in each cohort depended on participant-reported clinical history.

Sequencing was performed on PBMCs or T cells enriched from blood (not recorded which). This chain joins TRBV5-1 and TRBJ2-5; D perhaps matches TRBD1 (6 bases). The clonotype comes from a woman aged 25 to 39 with acute COVID-19. The CDR3 DNA is TGCGCCAGCAGCTCTGGTTTTTTGGGGGCGAGGGAGACCCAGTACTTC. This codes for CASSSGFLGARETQYF.